Below, 23 T cell receptor beta chains from the same sample are listed, as sequenced in a study of prognosis after radiotherapy for stage I lung cancer. The genomic DNA TCR beta CDR3 region underwent two rounds of multiplex PCR. Primers were specific to each TRBV and TRBJ gene in first-round PCR. TCRdb processed the multiplex PCR reads anew with MiXCR; each CDR3 protein has one entry. Of approximately 28,000 distinct CDR3 sequences in the sample, 30% were seen once. The specimen comprised PBMCs, sampled before or after stereotactic body radiation therapy (not recorded which). All receptors come from a donor aged 50 or older with non-small cell lung cancer.

This clonotype was counted ten times or more. The CDR3 region is CASTLRGGSGANVLTF. As DNA, the CDR3 is TGTGCCAGTACCCTCAGGGGGGGATCTGGGGCCAACGTCCTGACTTTC. This chain joins TRBV19 and TRBJ2-6; D possibly uses TRBD1 or TRBD2 (7 bases each). CDR3 length equals 16 residues. In germline, CDR1 is LNHDA, CDR2 SQIVND (reference sequence). Trimming left V 7 bases short and J 1 base short, with 14 bases between.

This clonotype was counted a few times. A much larger clone lies a single base off, so this may be a read error. The rearrangement links TRBV30 to TRBJ2-5; D uncertain. Germline CDR1 is GTSNPN and CDR2 is SVGIG (reference sequence). The CDR3 runs 14 residues. V was clipped by 4 bases and J by 1 base, with 13 bases between them. CDR3 amino acids: CAWNTCRVQETQYF. As DNA, the CDR3 is TGTGCCTGGAACACATGTCGGGTCCAAGAGACCCAGTACTTC.

The V gene is TRBV5-1, the J gene TRBJ1-2, with 9 positions matching TRBD1. This CDR3 region has 15 residues. CDR1 is SGHRS, CDR2 YFSETQ, per germline. With 3 bases clipped from V and 6 bases from J, the junction kept 9 bases outside the gene matches. The CDR3 sequence: CASSYGTGRSDGYTF. In nucleotides, the CDR3 is TGCGCCAGCAGCTACGGGACAGGGCGGTCGGATGGCTACACCTTC.

This clonotype was counted many times. CDR3 nucleotides: TGCAGTGCTAGAGACACCGACACCGGGGAGCTGTTTTTT. Residues: CSARDTDTGELFF. This chain connects TRBV20-1 to TRBJ2-2; D is undetermined. The V and J ends lost 0 bases and 3 bases respectively, with 5 bases between them. Germline values: CDR1 DFQATT, CDR2 SNEGSKA (reference sequence). The CDR3 is 13 residues long.

Comment on this clonotype: This sequence is one base from a far larger clone and is likely a read error. This sequence joins TRBV6-8 and TRBJ1-6; a weak D match, TRBD1 (6 bases). Trimming left V 5 bases short and J 11 bases short, with 19 bases between. This CDR3 spans 15 amino acids. Germline V gene lookup returns CDR1 MNHGY and CDR2 SAAAGT. The CDR3, as DNA: TGTGCCAGCAGTAACCGGGACATGATCAATCCACCCCTCCACTTT. Its translation: CASSNRDMINPPLHF.

As regards this clonotype: Since a far larger clone is one base different, this is likely a read error. This chain uses TRBV6-1 with TRBJ2-1; 11 bases align to TRBD2. The V gene's germline CDR1 is MNHNS and CDR2 SASEGT. With V trimmed by 3 bases and J by 10 bases, 11 bases remained unmatched. The CDR3 spans 16 residues. CDR3 amino acids: CASSEDTGLAAYEQFF. CDR3 sequence (DNA): TGTGCCAGCAGTGAGGATACGGGACTAGCGGCCTACGAGCAGTTCTTC.

This clonotype was seen many times. The chain links TRBV9 to TRBJ1-2; a possible D gene is TRBD1 (5 bases). The CDR3 sequence is 15 residues long. Trimming stripped 3 bases from V and 2 bases from J, with 14 bases between. CDR1 SGDLS and CDR2 YYNGEE come from the germline V gene. CDR3 DNA: TGTGCCAGCAGCGCTCAGACAGACCTAAACTATGGCTACACCTTC. Translating it yields CASSAQTDLNYGYTF. The complete variable domain, with remaining parts taken from reference TRBV9 and TRBJ1-2, reads DSGVTQTPKHLITATGQRVTLRCSPRSGDLSVYWYQQSLDQGLQFLIQYYNGEERAKGNILERFSAQQFPDLHSELNLSSLELGDSALYFCASSAQTDLNYGYTFGSGTRLTVV.

This clonotype was observed many times. The chain uses TRBV2 and TRBJ2-5; D is possibly TRBD1 (6 bases). CDR1 and CDR2 from the germline V gene are SNHLY and FYNNEI. Deletions cut 6 bases from V and 1 base from J, with 12 bases between. The CDR3 sequence is 14 residues long. The CDR3 DNA reads as TGTGCCAGCAGCGAAAGGACAGTCCAAGAGACCCAGTACTTC. As protein: CASSERTVQETQYF.

V and J are TRBV18 and TRBJ2-2; D ambiguous. CDR3 length: 13 amino acids. With 0 bases removed from V and 1 base from J, the gap between germline ends came to 0 bases. CDR1 KGHSH and CDR2 LQKENI come from the germline V gene. CDR3 in DNA: TGTGCCAGCTCACCACCGAACACCGGGGAGCTGTTTTTT. Its translation: CASSPPNTGELFF. Variable domain in full (rest from reference TRBV18 and TRBJ2-2): NAGVMQNPRHLVRRRGQEARLRCSPMKGHSHVYWYRQLPEEGLKFMVYLQKENIIDESGMPKERFSAEFPKEGPSILRIQQVVRGDSAAYFCASSPPNTGELFFGEGSRLTVL.

This clonotype was seen at least ten times. The chain links TRBV5-4 to TRBJ1-3, with D possibly being TRBD1 (5 bases). Germline V gene sequence: CDR1 SGHNT, CDR2 YYREEE (reference sequence). With 2 bases removed from V and 6 bases from J, the gap between germline ends came to 12 bases. The length of the CDR3 is 14 residues. In nucleotides, the CDR3 is TGTGCCAGCAGCTTAGGGGTTCAAGTAAACACCATATATTTT. This encodes CASSLGVQVNTIYF.

Many counts were recorded for this clonotype. The chain has TRBV5-1 and TRBJ1-1; D possibly corresponds to TRBD1 (5 bases). From germline, CDR1 is SGHRS and CDR2 YFSETQ. The ends were cut back, 5 bases at V and 0 bases at J, with 11 bases in the middle. The CDR3 covers 14 residues. CDR3 sequence (DNA): TGCGCCAGCAGAGAGGGACTATTGAACACTGAAGCTTTCTTT. Amino acids: CASREGLLNTEAFF.

This clonotype was counted many times. The gene calls are TRBV6-1 and TRBJ2-7; maybe TRBD2 (6 bases). This CDR3 region has 20 residues. Trimming took off 5 bases at V and 4 bases at J, with 33 bases between the two ends. The germline CDR1 and CDR2 sequences are MNHNS and SASEGT. The DNA of the CDR3 is TGTGCCAGCAGTCGGATGTACGAGGTTTGGAAGCGCGGGGACGTGTACGAGCAGTACTTC. As protein: CASSRMYEVWKRGDVYEQYF.

This clonotype was detected ten times or more. The rearrangement uses TRBV7-2 and TRBJ2-7, with TRBD1 identical over 8 bases. The V segment lost 5 bases and the J segment 0 bases; nucleotides outside the gene matches: 6. CDR3 length equals 15 residues. The germline CDR1 and CDR2 sequences are SGHTA and FQGNSA. The CDR3 protein is CASSPSTGASYEQYF. CDR3 DNA sequence: TGTGCCAGCAGCCCCTCGACAGGGGCCTCCTACGAGCAGTACTTC.

This clonotype was seen ten or more times. The chain combines TRBV18 with TRBJ1-3, with no clear D. In germline, CDR1 is KGHSH, CDR2 LQKENI. V gave up 0 bases and J gave up 0 bases, with 12 bases separating them. This CDR3 contains 17 residues. The CDR3 DNA sequence: TGTGCCAGCTCACCACCCGGCAAGTTAAGCTCTGGAAACACCATATATTTT. Amino acids: CASSPPGKLSSGNTIYF.

This clonotype was counted ten times or more. This sequence joins TRBV18 and TRBJ2-7, with D hard to call. The CDR3 is 12 amino acids. Trimming took 3 bases from V and 5 from J, leaving 8 bases between them. CDR1 and CDR2 from the germline V gene are KGHSH and LQKENI. In DNA form, the CDR3 reads TGTGCCAGCTCACCCAGCAGCGACGAGCAGTACTTC. Its translation is CASSPSSDEQYF.

V and J are TRBV30 and TRBJ2-7, with D perhaps TRBD2 (5 bases). Germline-derived CDR1 and CDR2 are GTSNPN and SVGIG (reference sequence). The V gene lost 4 bases and the J gene lost 7 bases, with 17 bases spanning the gap. The CDR3 length is 13 residues. The CDR3 spells CAWNGHGVGEQYF. In nucleotides, the CDR3 is TGTGCCTGGAACGGTCACGGGGTGGGGGAGCAGTACTTC.

The sample holds many counts of this clonotype. V is TRBV5-5 and J is TRBJ2-5; no definite D call. Germline lookup yields CDR1 SGHKS and CDR2 YYEKEE (reference sequence). V was trimmed by 4 bases and J by 1 base, leaving 11 bases between them. This CDR3 has 14 amino acids. CDR3 protein: CASSGVGFQETQYF. CDR3 sequence (DNA): TGTGCCAGCAGCGGCGTGGGTTTCCAAGAGACCCAGTACTTC.

In this sample, this clonotype turned up many times. This chain connects TRBV6-1 to TRBJ2-7; TRBD2 might be the D (6 bases). The germline V gene has CDR1 MNHNS and CDR2 SASEGT. This CDR3 has 15 amino acids. Trimming removed 7 bases at V and 0 bases at J, with 16 bases between. The CDR3 spells CASTPARGSSYEQYF. The CDR3 bases are TGTGCCAGCACCCCTGCCCGGGGGAGCTCCTACGAGCAGTACTTC.

This chain joins TRBV7-8 and TRBJ2-5, with a weak D call TRBD2 (6 bases). CDR1 and CDR2 (germline): SGHVS, FQNEAQ. V was pared by 2 bases and J by 0 bases, with 13 bases between. The CDR3 is 16 amino acids. The CDR3 loop reads CASSLLEGGYQETQYF. In nucleotides, the CDR3 is TGTGCCAGCAGCTTACTTGAAGGAGGGTACCAAGAGACCCAGTACTTC.

This clonotype was seen only a few times. A read error may be the cause here, since a much bigger clone is one base away. The V call is TRBV7-9, the J call TRBJ2-5; 9 bases agree with TRBD2. Looked up from germline, CDR1 is SEHNR and CDR2 is FQNEAQ (reference sequence). The CDR3 totals 16 residues. The CDR3: CSSSRDLAGERETQYF. The CDR3 coding sequence is TGTTCCAGCAGCCGTGATTTAGCGGGAGAGCGGGAGACCCAGTACTTC.

This clonotype was seen at least ten times. The chain combines TRBV12-3 or TRBV12-4 with TRBJ2-1; TRBD1 agrees at 9 bases. J lost 2 bases, V lost 7 bases, and 12 bases had no gene match. This CDR3 is built from 17 residues. The CDR3 here is CASIPGTGSPTYNEQFF. The CDR3 coding sequence is TGTGCCAGCATTCCCGGGACAGGGAGTCCAACCTACAATGAGCAGTTCTTC.

As to this clonotype: A much more abundant neighbour one base away suggests this may be a read error. The V and J genes are TRBV6-1 and TRBJ1-1; D is uncertain. CDR1 is MNHNS, CDR2 SASEGT, per germline. Trimming shortened V by 6 bases and J by 11 bases, and 19 bases separated the two germline ends. The CDR3 runs to 13 residues. The CDR3 DNA sequence: TGTGCCAGCAGCCCGGACCGAGGAGGAGAGGCTTTCTTT. It specifies CASSPDRGGEAFF.

The chain employs TRBV20-1 and TRBJ2-1; D possibly corresponds to TRBD2 (6 bases). Trimming took off 3 bases at V and 1 base at J, with 10 bases between the two ends. The CDR3 extends over 14 amino acids. Per the germline V gene, CDR1 is DFQATT and CDR2 is SNEGSKA (reference sequence). The CDR3 sequence: CSARLAGSYNEQFF. The CDR3 DNA is TGCAGTGCTAGGCTTGCGGGATCCTACAATGAGCAGTTCTTC.